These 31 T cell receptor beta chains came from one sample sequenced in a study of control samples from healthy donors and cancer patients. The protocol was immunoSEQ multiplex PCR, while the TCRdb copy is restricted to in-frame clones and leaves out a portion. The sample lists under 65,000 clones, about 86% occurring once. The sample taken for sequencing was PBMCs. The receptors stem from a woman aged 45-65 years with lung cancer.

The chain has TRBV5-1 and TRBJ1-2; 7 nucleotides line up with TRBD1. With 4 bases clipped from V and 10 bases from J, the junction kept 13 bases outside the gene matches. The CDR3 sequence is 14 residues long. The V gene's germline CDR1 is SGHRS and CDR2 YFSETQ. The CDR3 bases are TGCGCCAGCAGCCTCTCCGCGACAGGGAAAGACTACACCTTC. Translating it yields CASSLSATGKDYTF.

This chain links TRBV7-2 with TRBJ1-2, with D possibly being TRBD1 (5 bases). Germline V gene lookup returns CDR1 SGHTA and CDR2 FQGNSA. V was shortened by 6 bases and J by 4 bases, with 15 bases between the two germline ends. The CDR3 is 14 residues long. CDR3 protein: CASSAQGEGYGYTF. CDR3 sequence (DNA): TGTGCCAGCAGTGCTCAGGGAGAGGGCTATGGCTACACCTTC.

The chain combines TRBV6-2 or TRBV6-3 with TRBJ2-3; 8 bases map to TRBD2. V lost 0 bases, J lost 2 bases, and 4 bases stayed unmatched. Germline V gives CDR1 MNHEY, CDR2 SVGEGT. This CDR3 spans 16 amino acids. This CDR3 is CASSYSRTSPTDTQYF. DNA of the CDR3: TGTGCCAGCAGTTACTCCCGGACTAGCCCCACAGATACGCAGTATTTT.

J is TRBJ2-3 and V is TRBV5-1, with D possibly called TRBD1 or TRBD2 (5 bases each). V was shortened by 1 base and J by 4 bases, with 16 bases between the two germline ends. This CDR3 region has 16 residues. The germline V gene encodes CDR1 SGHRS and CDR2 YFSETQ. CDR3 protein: CASSLRRQGSADTQYF. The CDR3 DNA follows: TGCGCCAGCAGCTTGCGGAGGCAGGGAAGTGCAGATACGCAGTATTTT.

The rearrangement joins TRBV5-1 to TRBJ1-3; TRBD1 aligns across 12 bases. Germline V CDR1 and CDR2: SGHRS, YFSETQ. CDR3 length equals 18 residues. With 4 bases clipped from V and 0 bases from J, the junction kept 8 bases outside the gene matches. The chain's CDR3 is CASSLGQGAAVSGNTIYF. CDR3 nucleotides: TGCGCCAGCAGCCTGGGACAGGGGGCAGCAGTCTCTGGAAACACCATATATTTT.

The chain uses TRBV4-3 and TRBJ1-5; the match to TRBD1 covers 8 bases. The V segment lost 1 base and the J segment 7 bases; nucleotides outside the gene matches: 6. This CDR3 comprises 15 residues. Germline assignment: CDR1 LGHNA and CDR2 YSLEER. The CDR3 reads CASSQVADRAQPQHF. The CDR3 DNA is TGCGCCAGCAGCCAAGTTGCGGACAGGGCCCAGCCCCAGCATTTT.

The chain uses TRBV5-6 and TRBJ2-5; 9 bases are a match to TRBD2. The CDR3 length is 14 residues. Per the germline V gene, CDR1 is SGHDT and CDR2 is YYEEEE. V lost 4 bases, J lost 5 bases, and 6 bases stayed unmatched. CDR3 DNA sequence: TGTGCCAGCAGCAAGCGGGGGGCGGTTGAGACCCAGTACTTC. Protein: CASSKRGAVETQYF.

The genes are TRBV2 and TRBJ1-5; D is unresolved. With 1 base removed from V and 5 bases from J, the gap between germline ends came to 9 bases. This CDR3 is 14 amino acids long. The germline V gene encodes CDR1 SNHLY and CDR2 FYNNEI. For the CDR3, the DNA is TGTGCCAGCAGTGAAGAAGGGAAGCATCAGCCCCAGCATTTT. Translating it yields CASSEEGKHQPQHF.

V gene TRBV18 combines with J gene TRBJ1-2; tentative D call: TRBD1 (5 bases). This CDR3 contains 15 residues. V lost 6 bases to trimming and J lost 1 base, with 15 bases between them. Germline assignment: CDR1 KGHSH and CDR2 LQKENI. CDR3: CASSPDSILNYGYTF. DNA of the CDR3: TGTGCCAGCTCTCCTGACAGCATACTTAACTATGGCTACACCTTC.

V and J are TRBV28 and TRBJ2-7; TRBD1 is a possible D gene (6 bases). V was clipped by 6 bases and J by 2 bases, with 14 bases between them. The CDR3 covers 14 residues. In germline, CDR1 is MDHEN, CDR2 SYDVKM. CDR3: CASSSGTWTYEQYF. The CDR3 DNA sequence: TGTGCCAGCAGCTCCGGGACATGGACCTACGAGCAGTACTTC.

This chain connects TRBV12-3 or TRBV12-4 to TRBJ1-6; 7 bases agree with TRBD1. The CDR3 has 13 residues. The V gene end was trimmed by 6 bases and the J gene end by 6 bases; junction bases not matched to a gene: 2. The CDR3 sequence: CASRRDSNSPLHF. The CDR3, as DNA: TGTGCCAGCAGGCGGGACAGTAATTCACCCCTCCACTTT.

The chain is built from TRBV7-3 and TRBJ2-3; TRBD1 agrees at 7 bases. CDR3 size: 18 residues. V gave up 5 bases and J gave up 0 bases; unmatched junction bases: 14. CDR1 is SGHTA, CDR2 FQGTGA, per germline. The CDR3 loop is CASSLGVYRGSSTDTQYF. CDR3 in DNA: TGTGCCAGCAGCCTAGGGGTATACAGGGGTTCGAGCACAGATACGCAGTATTTT. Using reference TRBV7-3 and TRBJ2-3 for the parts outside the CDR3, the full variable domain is GAGVSQTPSNKVTEKGKYVELRCDPISGHTALYWYRQSLGQGPEFLIYFQGTGAADDSGLPNDRFFAVRPEGSVSTLKIQRTERGDSAVYLCASSLGVYRGSSTDTQYFGPGTRLTVL.

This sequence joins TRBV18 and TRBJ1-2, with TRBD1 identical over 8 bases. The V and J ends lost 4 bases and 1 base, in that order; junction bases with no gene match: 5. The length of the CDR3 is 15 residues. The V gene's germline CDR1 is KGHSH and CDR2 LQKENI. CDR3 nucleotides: TGTGCCAGCTCACTCGGGACAGGAGTTAACTATGGCTACACCTTC. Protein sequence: CASSLGTGVNYGYTF.

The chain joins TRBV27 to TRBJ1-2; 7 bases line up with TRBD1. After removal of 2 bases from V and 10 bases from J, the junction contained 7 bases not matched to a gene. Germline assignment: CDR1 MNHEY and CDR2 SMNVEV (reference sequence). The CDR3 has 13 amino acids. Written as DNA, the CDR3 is TGTGCCAGCAGTTTAAGGACAGGATTATACTACACCTTC. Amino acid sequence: CASSLRTGLYYTF.

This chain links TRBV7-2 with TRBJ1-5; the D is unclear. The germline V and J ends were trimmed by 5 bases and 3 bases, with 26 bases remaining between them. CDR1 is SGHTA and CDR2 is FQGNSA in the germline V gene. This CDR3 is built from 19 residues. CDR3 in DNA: TGTGCCAGCAGCCCCCAGGTATCGTATGACGACGCCTACAATCAGCCCCAGCATTTT. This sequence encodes CASSPQVSYDDAYNQPQHF.

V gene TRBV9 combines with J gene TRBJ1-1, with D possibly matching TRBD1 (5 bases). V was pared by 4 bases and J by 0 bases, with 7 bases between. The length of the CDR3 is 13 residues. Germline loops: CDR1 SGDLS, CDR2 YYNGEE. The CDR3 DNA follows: TGTGCCAGCAGCATACAGGTGAACACTGAAGCTTTCTTT. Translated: CASSIQVNTEAFF.

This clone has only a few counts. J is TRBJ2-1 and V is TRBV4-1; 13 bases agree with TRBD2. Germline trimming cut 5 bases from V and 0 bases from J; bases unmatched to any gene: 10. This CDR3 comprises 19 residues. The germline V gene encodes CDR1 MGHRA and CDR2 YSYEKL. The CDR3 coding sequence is TGCGCCAGCAGCAAAGGACTAGCGGGGGATCTAAGCTCCTACAATGAGCAGTTCTTC. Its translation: CASSKGLAGDLSSYNEQFF.

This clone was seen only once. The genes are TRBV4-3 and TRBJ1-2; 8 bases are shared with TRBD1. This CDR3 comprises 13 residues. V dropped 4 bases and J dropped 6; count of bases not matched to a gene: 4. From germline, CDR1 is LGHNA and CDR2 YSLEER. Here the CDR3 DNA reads TGCGCCAGCAGCCCGGACAGGGAGGATGGCTACACCTTC. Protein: CASSPDREDGYTF.

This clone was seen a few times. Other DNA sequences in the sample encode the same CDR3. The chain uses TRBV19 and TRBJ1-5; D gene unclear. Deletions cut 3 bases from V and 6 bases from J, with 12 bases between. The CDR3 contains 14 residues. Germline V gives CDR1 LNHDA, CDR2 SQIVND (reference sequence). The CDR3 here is CASSIGYGGQPQHF. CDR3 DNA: TGTGCCAGTAGTATTGGGTACGGAGGTCAGCCCCAGCATTTT.

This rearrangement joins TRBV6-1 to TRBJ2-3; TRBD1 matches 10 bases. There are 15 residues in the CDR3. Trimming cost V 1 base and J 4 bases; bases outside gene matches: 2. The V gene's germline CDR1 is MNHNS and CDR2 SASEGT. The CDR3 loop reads CASSEGTGGADTQYF. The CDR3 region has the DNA TGTGCCAGCAGTGAAGGGACAGGGGGTGCAGATACGCAGTATTTT.

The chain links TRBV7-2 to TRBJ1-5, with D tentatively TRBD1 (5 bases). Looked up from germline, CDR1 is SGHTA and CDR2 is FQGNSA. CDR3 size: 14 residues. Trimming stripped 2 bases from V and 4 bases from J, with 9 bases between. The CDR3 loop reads CASSLPGRNQPQHF. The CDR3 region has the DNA TGTGCCAGCAGCTTACCAGGGAGGAATCAGCCCCAGCATTTT.

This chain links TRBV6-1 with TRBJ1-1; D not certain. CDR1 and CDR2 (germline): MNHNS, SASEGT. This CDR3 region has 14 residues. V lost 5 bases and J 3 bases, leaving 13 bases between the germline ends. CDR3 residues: CASSFAALDTEAFF. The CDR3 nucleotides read TGTGCCAGCAGTTTTGCAGCCCTTGACACTGAAGCTTTCTTT.

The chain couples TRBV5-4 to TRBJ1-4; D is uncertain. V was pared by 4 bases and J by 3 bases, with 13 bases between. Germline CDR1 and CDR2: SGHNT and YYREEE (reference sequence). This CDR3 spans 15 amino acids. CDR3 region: CASSTATGANEKLFF. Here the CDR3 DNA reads TGTGCCAGCAGCACCGCGACGGGTGCTAATGAAAAACTGTTTTTT.

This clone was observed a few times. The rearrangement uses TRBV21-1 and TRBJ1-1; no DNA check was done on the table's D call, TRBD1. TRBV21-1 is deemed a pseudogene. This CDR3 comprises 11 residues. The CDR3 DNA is TGTGCCAGCAGCAGGACAGTTGAAGCTTTCTTT. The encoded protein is CASSRTVEAFF.

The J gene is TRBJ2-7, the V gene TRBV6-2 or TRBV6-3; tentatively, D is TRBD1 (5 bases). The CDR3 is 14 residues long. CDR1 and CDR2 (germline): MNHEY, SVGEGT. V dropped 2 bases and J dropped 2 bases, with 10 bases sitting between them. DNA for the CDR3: TGTGCCAGCAGTTACGCCAGGGCGACCTACGAGCAGTACTTC. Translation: CASSYARATYEQYF.

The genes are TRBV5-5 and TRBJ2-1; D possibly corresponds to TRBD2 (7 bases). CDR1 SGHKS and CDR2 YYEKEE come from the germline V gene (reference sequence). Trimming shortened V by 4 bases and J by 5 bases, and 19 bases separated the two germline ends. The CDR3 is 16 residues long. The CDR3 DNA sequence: TGTGCCAGCAGCACCCCTTTGCGGGGGCAGAACAATGAGCAGTTCTTC. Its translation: CASSTPLRGQNNEQFF.

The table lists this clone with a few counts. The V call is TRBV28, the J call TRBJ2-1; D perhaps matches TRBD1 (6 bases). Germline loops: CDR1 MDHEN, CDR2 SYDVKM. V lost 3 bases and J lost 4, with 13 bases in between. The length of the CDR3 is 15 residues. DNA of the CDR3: TGTGCCAGCAGTTTCTGGGGACAAGGGTACAATGAGCAGTTCTTC. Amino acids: CASSFWGQGYNEQFF.

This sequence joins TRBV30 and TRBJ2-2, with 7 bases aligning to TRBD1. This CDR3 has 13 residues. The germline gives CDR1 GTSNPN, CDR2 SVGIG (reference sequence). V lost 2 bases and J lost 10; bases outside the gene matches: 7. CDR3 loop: CAWSTDRAEELFF. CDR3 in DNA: TGTGCCTGGAGTACTGACAGGGCCGAGGAGCTGTTTTTT.

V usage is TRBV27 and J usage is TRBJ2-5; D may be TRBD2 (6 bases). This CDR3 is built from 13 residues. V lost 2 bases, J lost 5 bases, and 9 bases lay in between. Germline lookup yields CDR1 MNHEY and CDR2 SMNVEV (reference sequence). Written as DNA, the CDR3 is TGTGCCAGCAGTTTAGGGGGGTACGAGACCCAGTACTTC. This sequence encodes CASSLGGYETQYF.

This CDR3 reads CAISESTWEVANTEAFF. Here the CDR3 DNA reads TGTGCCATCAGTGAGTCGACTTGGGAAGTGGCGAACACTGAAGCTTTCTTT. The V gene is TRBV10-3, the J gene TRBJ1-1; D is undetermined. The CDR3 runs 17 residues. V shed 0 bases and J shed 1 base, with 15 bases lying between them. Germline V gene sequence: CDR1 ENHRY, CDR2 SYGVKD.

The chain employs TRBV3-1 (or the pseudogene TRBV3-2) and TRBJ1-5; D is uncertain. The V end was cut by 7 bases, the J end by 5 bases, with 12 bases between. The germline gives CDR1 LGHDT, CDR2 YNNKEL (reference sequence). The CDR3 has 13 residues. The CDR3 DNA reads TGTGCCAGCAACGTACGTCGGGATCAGCCCCAGCATTTT. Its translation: CASNVRRDQPQHF.